This is a list of T cell receptor beta chains from one sample in a study of quantifying T cell responses using KT2 cells. Each CDR3 protein is one row after TCRdb ran MiXCR on the UMI-ligation and nested PCR reads. The table shows around 30,000 distinct CDR3 sequences, with 10% to 13% occurring only once. The sequenced sample consisted of PBMCs spiked with cells of the T cell clone KT2. These receptors all come from a human donor. CDR3s include the opening cysteine and the closing phenylalanine or tryptophan. Fields, in order: J gene, clone size, V gene, D gene, CDR3 protein, CDR3 DNA. The D gene is left open where the match is weak. Clone sizes are given selectively: once, few, many, or a class where the clone is expanded.

>TRBJ1-1|many|TRBV18|TRBD1
CASSRQGEGAFF
TGTGCCAGCTCACGACAGGGAGAGGGAGCTTTCTTT
>TRBJ2-5|many|TRBV7-2|NA
CASSLDQNPAETQYF
TGTGCCAGCAGCTTAGACCAGAACCCAGCAGAGACCCAGTACTTC
>TRBJ2-7|many|TRBV12-3/TRBV12-4|TRBD1
CASSTGTGEYEQYF
TGTGCCAGCAGTACCGGGACAGGGGAGTACGAGCAGTACTTC
>TRBJ1-2|NA|TRBV4-1|TRBD1
CASSPDRGSFGGYTF
TGCGCCAGCAGTCCCGACAGGGGATCGTTCGGTGGCTACACCTTC
>TRBJ2-7|once|TRBV14|TRBD1
CASSQDRSSYEQYF
TGTGCCAGCAGCCAGGACAGGAGCTCCTACGAGCAGTACTTC
>TRBJ2-1|many|TRBV20-1|TRBD2
CSAAGLAGWDNEQFF
TGCAGTGCTGCCGGACTAGCGGGGTGGGACAATGAGCAGTTCTTC
>TRBJ2-1|many|TRBV7-8|TRBD2
CASSFIRGSGRSSYNEQFF
TGTGCCAGCAGTTTCATCCGTGGTAGCGGGAGATCGTCATACAATGAGCAGTTCTTC
>TRBJ1-2|many|TRBV5-8|NA
CASSSQVLYGYTF
TGTGCCAGCAGCTCACAGGTCCTGTATGGCTACACCTTC
>TRBJ2-7|NA|TRBV7-2|NA
CASSLDGAAPYEQYF
TGTGCCAGCAGCTTAGATGGGGCAGCCCCCTACGAGCAGTACTTC
>TRBJ1-4|NA|TRBV15|TRBD1
CATSVTRAGGGGTNEKLFF
TGTGCCACCAGCGTGACCCGGGCAGGGGGCGGGGGAACTAATGAAAAACTGTTTTTT
>TRBJ2-2|few|TRBV3-1|NA
CASSQDIARAGELFF
TGTGCCAGCAGCCAAGATATAGCACGGGCCGGGGAGCTGTTTTTT
>TRBJ2-3|few|TRBV6-5|TRBD1
CASSLDRGGDTQYF
TGTGCCAGCAGTTTGGACAGGGGGGGAGATACGCAGTATTTT
>TRBJ1-2|few|TRBV7-2|NA
CASSLAGGEGYTF
TGTGCCAGCAGCTTAGCAGGCGGGGAGGGCTACACCTTC
>TRBJ2-7|many|TRBV27|NA
CASSLYSSYEQYF
TGTGCCAGCAGTTTATACAGCTCCTACGAGCAGTACTTC
>TRBJ2-1|NA|TRBV24-1|TRBD2
CATSLAGAMNEQFF
TGTGCCACGAGTCTAGCGGGGGCTATGAATGAGCAGTTCTTC
>TRBJ2-5|NA|TRBV7-8|TRBD2
CASSSVTSGYQETQYF
TGTGCCAGCAGCTCTGTGACTAGCGGGTACCAAGAGACCCAGTACTTC